One T cell receptor beta chain is described in this entry. Its antigen remains unidentified. Germline trimming cut 2 bases from V and 2 bases from J; bases unmatched to any gene: 6. CDR3 size: 16 residues. CDR1 KGHSH and CDR2 LQKENI come from the germline V gene. A mixed TRB-A/B primer pool amplified rearranged TRB by multiplex touch-down PCR. One entry per CDR3 protein, called by TCRdb with MiXCR from the multiplex PCR reads. The table has around 5,000 distinct CDR3 sequences, about 28% seen once. The template was genomic DNA from peripheral blood, not RNA. This sample was included in a study of T cell repertoires in aging, cancer and after chemotherapy. Whole-study context: Six age groups, ranging from 30 or younger to 70 or older, included the donors.

Study-wide points: Age-matched healthy donors had significantly more diverse, less clonal blood TCR repertoires than untreated cancer patients.

This receptor was obtained from a human donor in good health. Sequenced material: blood. The gene calls are TRBV18 and TRBJ1-2; TRBD1 agrees at 9 bases. CDR3 in amino acids: CASSPLSGTGNYGYTF. The DNA for the CDR3 is TGTGCCAGCTCACCATTGTCTGGGACAGGGAACTATGGCTACACCTTC.